The clone carrying this TCR beta chain was seen at least ten times. As yet, its antigen is unknown. Multiplex PCR, run in two rounds, amplified TCR beta CDR3 from genomic DNA. The first round of PCR was done with primers that matched each TRBV and TRBJ gene. TCRdb recomputed calls from the multiplex PCR reads with MiXCR, one row per CDR3 protein. Among approximately 28,000 distinct CDR3 sequences listed, approximately 46% were seen once. This sample is part of a study of prognosis after radiotherapy for stage I lung cancer. Looking at the study overall: In over ten patients the tumors were adenocarcinoma, and in seven they were squamous cell carcinoma.

Germline-derived CDR1 and CDR2 are MDHEN and SYDVKM. This CDR3 has 14 residues. The J segment lost 2 bases and the V segment lost 3 bases, leaving 3 bases of the junction unmatched. Study-wide results and caveats: With medians of approximately 9,600 versus 7,200, unique TCR clone counts fell after stereotactic body radiation therapy.

This chain joins TRBV28 and TRBJ1-2; 7 bases fit TRBD1. The input for sequencing was PBMCs, taken before or after stereotactic body radiation therapy (not recorded which). The TCR was taken from a donor aged 50 or older with non-small cell lung cancer. CDR3 DNA sequence: TGTGCCAGCAGTTTGGTAGGGGGCAACTATGGCTACACCTTC. It codes for CASSLVGGNYGYTF.